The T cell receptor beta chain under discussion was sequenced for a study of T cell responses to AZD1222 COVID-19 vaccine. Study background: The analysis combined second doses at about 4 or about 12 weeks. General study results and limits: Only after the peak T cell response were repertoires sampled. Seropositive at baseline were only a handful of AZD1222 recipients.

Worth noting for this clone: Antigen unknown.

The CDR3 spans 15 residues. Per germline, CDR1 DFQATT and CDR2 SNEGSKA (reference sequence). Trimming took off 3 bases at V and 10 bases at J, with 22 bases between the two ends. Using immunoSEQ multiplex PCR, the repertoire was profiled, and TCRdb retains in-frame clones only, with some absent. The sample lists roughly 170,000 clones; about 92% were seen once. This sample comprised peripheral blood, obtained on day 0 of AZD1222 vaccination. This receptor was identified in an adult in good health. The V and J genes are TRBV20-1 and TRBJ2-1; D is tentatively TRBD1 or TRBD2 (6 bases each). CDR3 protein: CSASRGGSGFSEQFF. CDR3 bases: TGCAGTGCTAGTCGAGGGGGGTCTGGGTTTTCCGAGCAGTTCTTC.